The 12 T cell receptor beta chains reported below all come from one sample, sequenced in a study of blood T cell repertoires in COVID-19. The protocol was immunoSEQ multiplex PCR, while the TCRdb copy is restricted to in-frame clones and leaves out a portion. Here the sample spans hundreds of thousands of clones, nearly 90% being singletons. The sample consisted of peripheral blood. Every receptor here comes from a woman between 18 and 30 years old who had recovered from COVID-19.

The V gene is TRBV24-1, the J gene TRBJ1-2; TRBD1 matches 10 bases. V lost 3 bases and J lost 8; bases outside the gene matches: 8. Germline loops: CDR1 KGHDR, CDR2 SFDVKD. The CDR3 runs to 15 residues. Written as DNA, the CDR3 is TGTGCCACCAGTGATACTTTCGGGACAGGGGACGGCTACACCTTC. This encodes CATSDTFGTGDGYTF.

The chain carries TRBV29-1 and TRBJ2-7; tentative D call: TRBD1 (5 bases). Per the germline V gene, CDR1 is SQVTM and CDR2 is ANQGSEA. CDR3 size: 13 residues. Trimming left V 3 bases short and J 0 bases short, with 9 bases between. Here the CDR3 reads CSVDWGSSYEQYF. The CDR3 DNA reads TGCAGCGTTGACTGGGGCTCCTCCTACGAGCAGTACTTC.

V gene TRBV27 combines with J gene TRBJ1-1; possible D gene TRBD1, 5 bases. The germline V gene has CDR1 MNHEY and CDR2 SMNVEV (reference sequence). The CDR3 runs 13 residues. V gave up 5 bases and J gave up 3 bases, with 10 bases separating them. This CDR3 reads CASSQGVYTEAFF. The CDR3 bases are TGTGCCAGCAGTCAAGGGGTGTACACTGAAGCTTTCTTT.

This clone was seen only once. The V and J genes are TRBV29-1 and TRBJ2-5, with D tentatively TRBD1 (6 bases). Trimming took off 5 bases at V and 2 bases at J, with 9 bases between the two ends. This CDR3 has 12 residues. Germline CDR1 SQVTM, CDR2 ANQGSEA. Here the CDR3 reads CSVYRVQETQYF. The DNA of the CDR3 is TGCAGCGTTTACAGGGTACAAGAGACCCAGTACTTC.

The chain joins TRBV29-1 to TRBJ2-7, with 7 bases identical to TRBD2. J was trimmed by 3 bases and V by 0 bases; bases with no gene match: 8. Germline V gene lookup returns CDR1 SQVTM and CDR2 ANQGSEA. The CDR3 sequence is 15 residues long. In DNA, the CDR3 is TGCAGCGTTGAAGAAGCTGCCGCTAGCGGCTACGAGCAGTACTTC. This encodes CSVEEAAASGYEQYF.

V is TRBV12-5 and J is TRBJ1-1; D ambiguous. The germline V gene has CDR1 LGHNT and CDR2 FRNRAP. This CDR3 comprises 18 residues. V lost 1 base, J lost 0 bases, and 18 bases lay in between. CDR3 in amino acids: CASGLDERYELMNTEAFF. In DNA form, the CDR3 reads TGTGCTAGTGGTTTGGACGAGAGATACGAGTTAATGAACACTGAAGCTTTCTTT.

The rearrangement links TRBV27 to TRBJ2-7; 9 nucleotides match TRBD1. V dropped 11 bases and J dropped 6; count of bases not matched to a gene: 8. This CDR3 is 12 amino acids long. Germline values: CDR1 MNHEY, CDR2 SMNVEV (reference sequence). The CDR3 DNA reads TGTGCCTCCCGGGACAGGGACGTCGAGCAGTACTTC. As protein: CASRDRDVEQYF.

This clone was seen only once. The V and J genes are TRBV7-4 and TRBJ1-1; D might be TRBD1 (5 bases). There are 14 residues in the CDR3. V lost 1 base and J lost 7, with 13 bases in between. Germline CDR1 is SGHVT and CDR2 is SQSDAQ. CDR3 loop: CASSLVVGLSEAFF. CDR3 nucleotides: TGTGCCAGCAGCTTAGTAGTGGGGCTAAGTGAAGCTTTCTTT.

A single count supports this clone. V usage is TRBV15 and J usage is TRBJ2-1; 10 positions match TRBD2. With 7 bases clipped from V and 0 bases from J, the junction kept 9 bases outside the gene matches. The germline CDR1 and CDR2 sequences are LNHNV and YYDKDF (reference sequence). This CDR3 is 17 amino acids long. CDR3 in DNA: TGTGCCACCATTGACAGCGGGAGGGCCCTCTCCTACAATGAGCAGTTCTTC. It yields the protein CATIDSGRALSYNEQFF.

V gene TRBV7-6 combines with J gene TRBJ2-1; 10 bases agree with TRBD1. J lost 8 bases, V lost 7 bases, and 8 bases had no gene match. The CDR3 runs to 14 residues. Per germline, CDR1 SGHVS and CDR2 FNYEAQ. Here the CDR3 reads CASTQTGGVDEQFF. The CDR3 coding sequence is TGTGCCAGCACCCAGACAGGGGGCGTCGATGAGCAGTTCTTC.

The CDR3 loop reads CASSRQGARRNEQYF. The CDR3 DNA follows: TGTGCCAGTAGCCGACAGGGGGCGAGGCGCAACGAGCAGTACTTC. The rearrangement joins TRBV19 to TRBJ2-7; the match to TRBD1 covers 10 bases. In germline, CDR1 is LNHDA, CDR2 SQIVND (reference sequence). This CDR3 has 15 amino acids. The J segment lost 5 bases and the V segment lost 6 bases, leaving 10 bases of the junction unmatched. Drawing the rest from reference TRBV19 and TRBJ2-7, the complete variable domain is DGGITQSPKYLFRKEGQNVTLSCEQNLNHDAMYWYRQDPGQGLRLIYYSQIVNDFQKGDIAEGYSVSREKKESFPLTVTSAQKNPTAFYLCASSRQGARRNEQYFGPGTRLTVT.

The chain carries TRBV7-9 and TRBJ1-2; 7 bases agree with TRBD1. This CDR3 spans 13 amino acids. The germline CDR1 and CDR2 sequences are SEHNR and FQNEAQ (reference sequence). The junction had 3 bases not matched to a gene; V was cut back by 6 bases and J by 2 bases. CDR3 DNA: TGTGCCAGCAGGAAGACAGGGAACTATGGCTACACCTTC. This codes for CASRKTGNYGYTF.